These T cell receptor beta chains were read from a single sample in a study of blood T cell repertoires in COVID-19. Measured with immunoSEQ multiplex PCR; TCRdb has only the in-frame clones, and not every one. Here the sample spans 160,000 or so clones, 81% being singletons. Material for sequencing was peripheral blood. Receptors originate from a human donor in a cohort sampled during active COVID-19. Both conserved end residues are part of each CDR3. The D gene is left open where the match is weak. Rows give clone size only sometimes, using once, few, many, or a class for an expanded clone.

d_gene	v_gene	abundance	j_gene	CDR3aa	CDR3nt
TRBD1	TRBV5-1	-	TRBJ1-3	CASSLEGTGGGNTIYF	TGCGCCAGCAGCTTGGAGGGTACAGGGGGCGGAAACACCATATATTTT
TRBD1	TRBV5-6	-	TRBJ2-5	CASSLSGTAQETQYF	TGTGCCAGCAGCTTGTCTGGGACAGCACAAGAGACCCAGTACTTC
-	TRBV15	-	TRBJ1-3	CATSRDNSYSGNTIYF	TGTGCCACCAGCAGAGATAACAGCTACTCTGGAAACACCATATATTTT
-	TRBV27	-	TRBJ1-1	CASSLRGRVETEAFF	TGTGCCAGCAGTTTAAGGGGCAGGGTGGAGACTGAAGCTTTCTTT
TRBD2	TRBV9	-	TRBJ2-1	CASSVGAGAPSYNEQFF	TGTGCCAGCAGCGTAGGGGCGGGAGCTCCCTCCTACAATGAGCAGTTCTTC
TRBD1	TRBV7-8	-	TRBJ2-7	CASSFTDRVIGEQYF	TGTGCCAGCAGTTTTACCGACAGGGTTATAGGCGAGCAGTACTTC
-	TRBV7-2	-	TRBJ2-2	CASTPRGGANTGELFF	TGTGCCAGCACCCCTAGGGGAGGCGCGAACACCGGGGAGCTGTTTTTT
TRBD1	TRBV5-4	many	TRBJ2-3	CASSRGQGETDTQYF	TGTGCCAGCAGCCGAGGACAGGGAGAGACAGATACGCAGTATTTT
TRBD2	TRBV9	once	TRBJ2-5	CASSPVGTSRRDQYF	TGTGCCAGCAGCCCCGTTGGGACTAGCAGGAGAGACCAGTACTTC
TRBD1	TRBV5-1	-	TRBJ2-1	CASSSDSGGGGEQFF	TGCGCCAGCAGCTCCGATTCAGGGGGCGGAGGTGAGCAGTTCTTC
TRBD1	TRBV28	once	TRBJ2-7	CASSRLVTGAEQYF	TGTGCCAGCAGTCGGCTGGTGACAGGGGCCGAGCAGTACTTC
-	TRBV6-5	-	TRBJ1-2	CASSYPGATLDGYTF	TGTGCCAGCAGTTACCCAGGGGCCACGTTGGACGGCTACACCTTC
TRBD1	TRBV14	-	TRBJ2-1	CASSQLGQGNYNEQFF	TGTGCCAGCAGCCAGCTGGGACAGGGTAACTACAATGAGCAGTTCTTC
-	TRBV5-1	-	TRBJ2-2	CASSLVVTVSAGELFF	TGCGCCAGCAGCTTAGTCGTAACGGTTTCGGCCGGGGAGCTGTTTTTT
TRBD1	TRBV4-3	once	TRBJ2-7	CASSSHLDREPYEQYF	TGCGCCAGCAGCTCGCACCTCGACAGGGAACCCTACGAGCAGTACTTC
TRBD1	TRBV5-5	-	TRBJ2-5	CASSLGQGQTQYF	TGTGCCAGCAGCTTGGGACAGGGGCAGACCCAGTACTTC
TRBD1	TRBV6-5	-	TRBJ1-1	CASSRDRSTEAFF	TGTGCCAGCAGCCGGGACAGGAGCACTGAAGCTTTCTTT
-	TRBV19	-	TRBJ2-3	CAVGGGGFADTQYF	TGTGCCGTAGGGGGAGGGGGGTTTGCAGATACGCAGTATTTT
TRBD1	TRBV5-4	-	TRBJ2-2	CAGGQGNTGELFF	TGTGCCGGGGGACAGGGAAACACCGGGGAGCTGTTTTTT
-	TRBV28	-	TRBJ2-5	CASSQSEVVEETQYF	TGTGCCAGCAGTCAATCCGAGGTTGTTGAAGAGACCCAGTACTTC
-	TRBV5-5	-	TRBJ1-2	CASSFLVGEGYTF	TGTGCCAGCAGCTTTTTGGTCGGGGAGGGCTACACCTTC
-	TRBV6-2/TRBV6-3	-	TRBJ1-4	CASSYDRRNEKLFF	TGTGCCAGCAGTTACGACAGGCGCAATGAAAAACTGTTTTTT
-	TRBV27	once	TRBJ2-7	CASSPGLPWEQYF	TGTGCCAGCAGTCCCGGTCTTCCCTGGGAGCAGTACTTC
TRBD2	TRBV3-1/TRBV3-2	-	TRBJ2-1	CASSSQLAGGISYNEQFF	TGTGCCAGCAGCAGTCAACTAGCGGGGGGGATTTCCTACAATGAGCAGTTCTTC
TRBD1	TRBV27	-	TRBJ2-5	CASSPFPPDREQETQYF	TGTGCCAGCAGTCCCTTCCCCCCGGACAGGGAGCAAGAGACCCAGTACTTC
-	TRBV12-3/TRBV12-4	-	TRBJ2-2	CASRTTQTGELFF	TGTGCCAGCAGGACAACTCAGACCGGGGAGCTGTTTTTT
-	TRBV9	-	TRBJ1-5	CASSGGEGQPQHF	TGTGCCAGCAGCGGTGGAGAGGGTCAGCCCCAGCATTTT
TRBD1	TRBV18	once	TRBJ1-2	CASSRDSYGYTF	TGTGCCAGCTCACGGGACAGTTATGGCTACACCTTC
TRBD2	TRBV15	-	TRBJ2-7	CATSRDLAGGLYEQYF	TGTGCCACCAGCAGAGATCTAGCGGGAGGGTTATACGAGCAGTACTTC
TRBD1	TRBV7-8	-	TRBJ1-5	CASSWDRLGSNQPQHF	TGTGCCAGCAGCTGGGACAGACTTGGGAGCAATCAGCCCCAGCATTTT
TRBD2	TRBV3-1/TRBV3-2	-	TRBJ2-3	CASSYRASGGTDTQYF	TGTGCCAGCAGTTACCGGGCTAGCGGGGGCACAGATACGCAGTATTTT
-	TRBV19	-	TRBJ1-2	CASSMSGVYGYTF	TGTGCCAGTAGTATGTCAGGGGTCTATGGCTACACCTTC
TRBD1	TRBV5-6	-	TRBJ1-1	CASSWTGVSEAFF	TGTGCCAGCAGCTGGACAGGGGTTTCTGAAGCTTTCTTT
-	TRBV7-3	once	TRBJ2-3	CASSLASEVDTQYF	TGTGCCAGCAGCTTAGCTAGCGAGGTAGATACGCAGTATTTT
-	TRBV24-1	-	TRBJ2-1	CATSDRVPGVLNEQFF	TGTGCCACCAGTGACCGGGTGCCAGGGGTACTCAATGAGCAGTTCTTC
TRBD1	TRBV28	-	TRBJ2-2	CASSLPGQGVTGELFF	TGTGCCAGCAGTTTACCGGGACAGGGAGTTACCGGGGAGCTGTTTTTT
TRBD1	TRBV6-5	-	TRBJ1-2	CASSYIDRGRDGYTF	TGTGCCAGCAGTTACATTGACAGGGGAAGGGATGGCTACACCTTC
-	TRBV27	many	TRBJ2-1	CASNPSRFF	TGTGCCAGCAATCCCTCCAGGTTCTTC
-	TRBV7-9	-	TRBJ1-2	CASNPGRGDYGYTF	TGTGCCAGCAACCCGGGCAGGGGCGACTATGGCTACACCTTC
TRBD1	TRBV5-4	-	TRBJ2-1	CASSLGDRGHRFF	TGTGCCAGCAGCTTGGGGGACAGGGGGCATCGGTTCTTC
-	TRBV5-6	few	TRBJ2-7	CASSFSGYEQYF	TGTGCCAGCAGCTTTTCGGGGTACGAGCAGTACTTC
-	TRBV7-8	-	TRBJ2-2	CASSPRTPSRTGELFF	TGTGCCAGCAGCCCTAGGACTCCCAGTCGGACCGGGGAGCTGTTTTTT
-	TRBV6-5	-	TRBJ1-5	CASRGRLSNQPQHF	TGTGCCAGCAGGGGGCGGCTTAGCAATCAGCCCCAGCATTTT
TRBD2	TRBV5-1	few	TRBJ2-5	CASSRGTSGQETQYF	TGCGCCAGCAGCCGGGGGACTAGCGGACAAGAGACCCAGTACTTC
TRBD2	TRBV5-6	-	TRBJ2-7	CASSRLAATLGYEQYF	TGTGCCAGCAGCCGACTAGCGGCCACGCTCGGGTACGAGCAGTACTTC
TRBD1	TRBV6-2/TRBV6-3	-	TRBJ1-1	CASSGQGAAEAFF	TGTGCCAGCAGTGGACAGGGGGCGGCCGAAGCTTTCTTT
-	TRBV30	-	TRBJ1-5	CAFTYSNQPQHF	TGTGCGTTCACATATAGCAATCAGCCCCAGCATTTT
TRBD2	TRBV20-1	-	TRBJ2-3	CSASWRENTDTQYF	TGCAGTGCTAGTTGGCGGGAGAACACAGATACGCAGTATTTT
TRBD2	TRBV6-5	-	TRBJ2-1	CASSYSRLAGEQFF	TGTGCCAGCAGTTACTCAAGACTAGCGGGCGAGCAGTTCTTC
TRBD1	TRBV6-6	-	TRBJ1-6	CASTGTVDNSPLHF	TGTGCCAGCACTGGGACAGTAGATAATTCACCCCTCCACTTT
-	TRBV4-3	-	TRBJ2-7	CASSPNSIGVYEQYF	TGCGCCAGCAGCCCGAATTCTATAGGGGTCTACGAGCAGTACTTC
-	TRBV2	-	TRBJ1-6	CASNGQSSYNSPLHF	TGTGCCAGCAATGGACAGAGCTCCTATAATTCACCCCTCCACTTT
-	TRBV5-1	-	TRBJ2-7	CASRQDSSYEQYF	TGCGCCAGCAGGCAGGACAGTTCCTACGAGCAGTACTTC
-	TRBV29-1	-	TRBJ2-2	CSVEDPYQGGLFF	TGCAGCGTTGAAGATCCCTATCAGGGTGGGCTGTTTTTT
-	TRBV4-3	-	TRBJ1-5	CASSQDQGNQPQHF	TGCGCCAGCAGCCAAGACCAGGGGAATCAGCCCCAGCATTTT